Sequencing of this T cell receptor beta chain was carried out in a study of vaccination effects on CD4 cells after COVID-19. Across the study: Samples were taken post-vaccine, and their median timing was 72 days after the second dose.

Assay: immunoSEQ multiplex PCR; the TCRdb copy retains only in-frame clones and omits some. The sample includes approximately 26,000 clones, roughly 80% seen only once; the top ten take 10%. Viral peptide pool expansion of antigen-specific CD4+ T cells preceded sequencing in the ViraFEST assay. Cultured cells yielded isolated CD4+ T cells after 10 to 11 days. Participants got two doses of BNT162b2 or mRNA-1273 vaccine. Vaccinated recipients, who were negative for nucleocapsid antibodies, had no history of SARS-CoV-2 infection. The CDR3 is 16 residues long. Germline CDR1 reads LNHDA; CDR2 reads SQIVND (reference sequence). V shed 0 bases, J shed 4 bases, and the junction held 7 bases outside the gene matches. Points from the study as a whole: Both infection-induced and vaccine-induced clones contracted markedly at late post-vaccination timepoints.

As for this clone: Its antigen is currently unknown.

This sequence joins TRBV19 and TRBJ1-2, with 8 nucleotides matching TRBD1. This receptor was taken from a human donor who received a COVID-19 vaccine. Sequencing was performed on CD4+ T cells from PBMCs cultured with HCoV-NL63 spike peptides, taken after COVID-19 vaccination. The CDR3 reads CASSIDLGQAGYGYTF. The CDR3 DNA reads as TGTGCCAGTAGTATAGACTTGGGACAGGCGGGCTATGGCTACACCTTC.